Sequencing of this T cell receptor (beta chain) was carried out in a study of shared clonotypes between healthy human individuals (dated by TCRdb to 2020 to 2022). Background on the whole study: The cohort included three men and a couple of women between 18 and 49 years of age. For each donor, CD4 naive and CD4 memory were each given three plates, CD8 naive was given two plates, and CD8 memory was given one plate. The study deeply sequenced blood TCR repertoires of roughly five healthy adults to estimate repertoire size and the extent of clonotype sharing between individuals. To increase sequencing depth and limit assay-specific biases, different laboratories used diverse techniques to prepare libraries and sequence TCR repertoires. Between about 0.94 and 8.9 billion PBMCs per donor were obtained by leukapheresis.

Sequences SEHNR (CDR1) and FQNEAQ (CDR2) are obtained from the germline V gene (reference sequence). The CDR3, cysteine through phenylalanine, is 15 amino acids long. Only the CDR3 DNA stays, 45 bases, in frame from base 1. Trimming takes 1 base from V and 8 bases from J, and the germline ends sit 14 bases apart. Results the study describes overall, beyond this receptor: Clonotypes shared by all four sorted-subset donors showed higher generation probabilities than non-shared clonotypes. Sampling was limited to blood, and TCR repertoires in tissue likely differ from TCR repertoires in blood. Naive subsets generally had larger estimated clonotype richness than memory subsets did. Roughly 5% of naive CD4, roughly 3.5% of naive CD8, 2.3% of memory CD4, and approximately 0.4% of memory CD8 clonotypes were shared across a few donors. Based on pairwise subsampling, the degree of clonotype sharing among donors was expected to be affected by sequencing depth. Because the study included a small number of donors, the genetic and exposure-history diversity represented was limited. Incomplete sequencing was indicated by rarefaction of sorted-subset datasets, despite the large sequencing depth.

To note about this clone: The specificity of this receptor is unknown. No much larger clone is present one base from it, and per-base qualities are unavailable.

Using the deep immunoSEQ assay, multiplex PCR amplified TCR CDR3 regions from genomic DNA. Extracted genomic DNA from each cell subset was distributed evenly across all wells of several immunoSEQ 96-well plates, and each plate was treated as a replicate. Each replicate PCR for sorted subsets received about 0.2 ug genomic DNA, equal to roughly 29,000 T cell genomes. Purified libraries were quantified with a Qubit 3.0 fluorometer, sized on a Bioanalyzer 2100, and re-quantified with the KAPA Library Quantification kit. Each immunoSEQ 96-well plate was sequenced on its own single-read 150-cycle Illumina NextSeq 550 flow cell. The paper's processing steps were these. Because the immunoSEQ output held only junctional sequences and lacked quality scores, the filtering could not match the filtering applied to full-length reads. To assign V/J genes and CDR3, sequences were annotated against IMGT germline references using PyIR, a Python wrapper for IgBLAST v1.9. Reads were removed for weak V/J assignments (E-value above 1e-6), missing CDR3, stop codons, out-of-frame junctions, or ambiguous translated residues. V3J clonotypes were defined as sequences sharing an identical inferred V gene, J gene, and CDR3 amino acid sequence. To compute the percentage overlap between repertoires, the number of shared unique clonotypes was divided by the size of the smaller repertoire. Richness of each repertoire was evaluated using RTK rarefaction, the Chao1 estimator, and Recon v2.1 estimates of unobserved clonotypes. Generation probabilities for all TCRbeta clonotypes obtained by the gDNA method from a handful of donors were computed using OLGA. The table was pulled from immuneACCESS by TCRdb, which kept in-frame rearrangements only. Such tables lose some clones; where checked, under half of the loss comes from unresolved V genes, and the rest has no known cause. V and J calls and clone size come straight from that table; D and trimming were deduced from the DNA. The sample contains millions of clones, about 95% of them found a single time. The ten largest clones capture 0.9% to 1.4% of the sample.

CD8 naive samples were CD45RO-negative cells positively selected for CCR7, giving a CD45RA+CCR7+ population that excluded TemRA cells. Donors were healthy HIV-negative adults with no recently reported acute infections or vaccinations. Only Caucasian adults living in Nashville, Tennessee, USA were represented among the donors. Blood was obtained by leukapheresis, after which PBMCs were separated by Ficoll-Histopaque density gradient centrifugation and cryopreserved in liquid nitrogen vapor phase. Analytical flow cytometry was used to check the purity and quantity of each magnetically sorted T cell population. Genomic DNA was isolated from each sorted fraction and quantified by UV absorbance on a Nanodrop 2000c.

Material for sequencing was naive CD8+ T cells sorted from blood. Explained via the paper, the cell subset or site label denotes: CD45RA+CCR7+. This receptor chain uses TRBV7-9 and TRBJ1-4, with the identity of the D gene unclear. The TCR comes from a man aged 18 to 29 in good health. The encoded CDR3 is CASSLEMTPGEKLFF. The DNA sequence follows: TGTGCCAGCAGCTTAGAGATGACCCCGGGGGAAAAACTGTTTTTT.